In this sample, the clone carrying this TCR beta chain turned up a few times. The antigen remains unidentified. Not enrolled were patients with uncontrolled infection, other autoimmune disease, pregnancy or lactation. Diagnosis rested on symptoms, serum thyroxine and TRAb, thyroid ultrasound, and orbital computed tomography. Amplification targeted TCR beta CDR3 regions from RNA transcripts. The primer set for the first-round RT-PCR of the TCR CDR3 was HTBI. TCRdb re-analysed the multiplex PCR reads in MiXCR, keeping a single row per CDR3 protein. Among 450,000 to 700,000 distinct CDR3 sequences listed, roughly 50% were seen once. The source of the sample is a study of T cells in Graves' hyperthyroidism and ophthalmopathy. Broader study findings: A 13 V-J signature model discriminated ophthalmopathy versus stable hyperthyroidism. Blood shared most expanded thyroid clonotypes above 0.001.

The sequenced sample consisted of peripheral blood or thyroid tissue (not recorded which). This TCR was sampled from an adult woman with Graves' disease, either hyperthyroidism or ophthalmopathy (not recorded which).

CDR3 bases: TGTGCCAGCATAAGGGACATCGGTAGATCCTACGAGCAGTACTTC. It encodes CASIRDIGRSYEQYF. The chain is built from TRBV2 and TRBJ2-7, with D maybe TRBD1 (6 bases). Germline V gene lookup returns CDR1 SNHLY and CDR2 FYNNEI. V was trimmed by 7 bases and J by 1 base, leaving 17 bases between them. The CDR3 spans 15 residues. Full variable domain (remainder filled in from reference TRBV2 and TRBJ2-7): EPEVTQTPSHQVTQMGQEVILRCVPISNHLYFYWYRQILGQKVEFLVSFYNNEISEKSEIFDDQFSVERPDGSNFTLKIRSTKLEDSAMYFCASIRDIGRSYEQYFGPGTRLTVT.